These T cell receptor beta chains were read from a single sample in a study of regulatory T cells in long-lasting Graves disease. In TCRdb, the multiplex PCR reads were re-called with MiXCR into one record per CDR3 protein. This table holds fewer than 350,000 distinct CDR3 sequences, 15% to 20% found once. This sample comprised peripheral blood mononuclear cells (PBMCs), obtained at new diagnosis, from a patient treated with antithyroid drugs. The receptors shown here come from a female donor with Graves disease. CDR3s include the opening cysteine and the closing phenylalanine or tryptophan. The order of the fields is clone size, J gene, D gene, V gene, CDR3 protein. A D gene is named only where the DNA matches it firmly. The listing skips clone size in some rows; elsewhere it reads once, few, many or a size class.

.	TRBJ2-7	TRBD1	TRBV2	CASSVGTGTDTRYEQYF
many	TRBJ2-7	.	TRBV6-1	CASSREKKYEQYF
few	TRBJ2-5	.	TRBV4-2	CASSQDLTEETQYF
many	TRBJ1-6	.	TRBV6-1	CASMRGDYNSPLHF
many	TRBJ2-7	.	TRBV11-1	CASSLTGFDYEQYF
.	TRBJ2-3	TRBD2	TRBV6-1	CASSELAGGPTDTQYF
.	TRBJ2-5	TRBD2	TRBV7-9	CASSSGTSRETQYF
few	TRBJ2-3	TRBD2	TRBV6-1	CASSEIWSGLAGYADTQYF
many	TRBJ2-1	TRBD2	TRBV28	CASRGGGGSSYNEQFF
.	TRBJ2-1	.	TRBV6-2/TRBV6-3	CASSYSRAGNEQFF
many	TRBJ1-4	.	TRBV24-1	CATSDPQAATNEKLFF
.	TRBJ1-4	.	TRBV9	CASSVDGTKPNEKLFF
many	TRBJ2-3	.	TRBV28	CASNTQGITQYF
few	TRBJ2-5	.	TRBV3-1	CASSRGTTQETQYF
many	TRBJ1-1	TRBD1	TRBV29-1	CSVLDRGLGTEAFF
.	TRBJ2-3	.	TRBV6-5	CASSYSGGTDTQYF
.	TRBJ2-7	.	TRBV19	CGSSIGYEQYF
.	TRBJ1-2	TRBD1	TRBV2	CATVDRTYGYTF
many	TRBJ2-7	.	TRBV6-1	CASTYLGELYEQYF
many	TRBJ2-1	TRBD2	TRBV15	CATSRTSGRRGEQFF
.	TRBJ1-6	.	TRBV7-8	CASRPDPYNSPLHF
many	TRBJ2-7	TRBD1	TRBV12-3/TRBV12-4	CASSFETGAFPYEQYF
few	TRBJ1-5	.	TRBV6-9	CASSYSSNQPQHF
few	TRBJ2-6	TRBD2	TRBV19	CASIHRGGPTGGGANVLTF
few	TRBJ2-3	.	TRBV10-3	CAISEWRGDTDTQYF
.	TRBJ1-1	.	TRBV10-2	CASLLKWSGEAFF
many	TRBJ2-1	.	TRBV7-9	CASSFIGGHNEQFF
many	TRBJ1-2	.	TRBV28	CASSLSVGGRISGYTF
many	TRBJ2-7	.	TRBV11-2	CASSPRPRGILYEQYF
.	TRBJ2-2	.	TRBV7-2	CAIIDDWGTGELFF
.	TRBJ1-1	TRBD1	TRBV30	CAWLGGKNTEAFF
.	TRBJ2-2	.	TRBV9	CASSVGVTAGELFF
many	TRBJ2-7	TRBD2	TRBV27	CASSLSLAGGTYEQYF
.	TRBJ2-1	TRBD1	TRBV28	CASSFTDRTDNKQFF
few	TRBJ2-7	.	TRBV6-5	CASSYQGADYEQYF
few	TRBJ2-3	TRBD2	TRBV12-3/TRBV12-4	CASSTGTSGRSTDTRYF
many	TRBJ1-5	.	TRBV28	CASSPLPIGDNQPQHF
many	TRBJ2-3	.	TRBV20-1	CSASSASASTDTQYF
.	TRBJ2-7	.	TRBV18	CASSPLGTGLYEQYF
many	TRBJ2-5	TRBD2	TRBV24-1	CATSDSTSGAQETQYF
many	TRBJ1-6	.	TRBV7-6	CASSLGTGGDSPLHF
many	TRBJ2-2	TRBD2	TRBV19	CASQLRVWREGTTGELFF